This TCR beta chain derives from a study of identical twins. The CDR3 totals 16 residues. V dropped 2 bases and J dropped 0; count of bases not matched to a gene: 2. This clonotype showed up many times. MiXCR, run by TCRdb on the 5' RACE reads, gives a single entry per CDR3 protein. The sample shows roughly 1,500,000 distinct CDR3 sequences, under 35% of them seen only once. The rearrangement joins TRBV12-3 or TRBV12-4 to TRBJ2-7; TRBD2 agrees at 12 bases. Sequencing was performed on cord blood. This receptor was taken from a newborn girl in good health. In DNA form, the CDR3 reads TGTGCCAGCAGTTTACCGGGACTAGCGGGCTCCTACGAGCAGTACTTC. Its protein product is CASSLPGLAGSYEQYF.